This TCR beta chain emerged from a study of T-cell reconstitution after alpha-beta-depleted transplantation in children. Study results and limitations: Newly produced T cells mostly accounted for T-cell counts and diversity one year post-transplant.

To note about this clonotype: What it recognizes is unknown.

Unique molecular identifiers were used to barcode this TCRbeta library. Each CDR3 protein is one row after TCRdb ran MiXCR on the PCR reads. Here the sample spans some 830,000 distinct CDR3 sequences, 16% being singletons. This CDR3 region has 16 residues. Germline CDR1 and CDR2: SGHKS and YYEKEE (reference sequence). V lost 0 bases and J 4 bases, leaving 15 bases between the germline ends. The chain is built from TRBV5-5 and TRBJ2-3, with D possibly called TRBD1 or TRBD2 (5 bases each). This sample comprised PBMCs, mostly from graft donor cells, obtained 360 days after TCRalphabeta/CD19-depleted stem cell transplant. This TCR came from a male patient younger than 18 who had a stem cell transplant for acute lymphoblastic leukemia, so the T cells may come from the graft donor. The CDR3, as DNA: TGTGCCAGCAGCTTGGACGGGGCATTTGCCGCAGATACGCAGTATTTT. Amino acid sequence: CASSLDGAFAADTQYF.